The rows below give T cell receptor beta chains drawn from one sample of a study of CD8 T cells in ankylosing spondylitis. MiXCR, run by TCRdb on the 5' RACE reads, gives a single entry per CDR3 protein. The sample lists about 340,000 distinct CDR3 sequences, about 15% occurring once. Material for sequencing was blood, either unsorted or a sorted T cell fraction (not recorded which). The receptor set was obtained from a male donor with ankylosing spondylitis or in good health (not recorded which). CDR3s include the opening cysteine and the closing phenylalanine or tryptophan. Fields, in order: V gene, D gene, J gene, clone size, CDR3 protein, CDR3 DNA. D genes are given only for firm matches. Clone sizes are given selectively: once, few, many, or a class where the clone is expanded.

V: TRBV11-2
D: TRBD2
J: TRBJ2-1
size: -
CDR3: CASSLWLASGRYNEQFF
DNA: TGTGCCAGCAGCTTATGGTTGGCTAGCGGGAGGTACAATGAGCAGTTCTTC

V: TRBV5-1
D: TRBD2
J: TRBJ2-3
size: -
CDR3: CASSPGGVTDTQYF
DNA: TGCGCCAGCAGCCCGGGGGGAGTTACAGATACGCAGTATTTT

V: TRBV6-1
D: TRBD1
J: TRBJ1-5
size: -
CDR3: CASSNRQGGQPQHF
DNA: TGTGCCAGCAGCAACCGACAGGGCGGTCAGCCCCAGCATTTT

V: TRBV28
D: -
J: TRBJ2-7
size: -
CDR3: CASSFGGGYEQYF
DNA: TGTGCCAGCAGTTTTGGTGGGGGTTACGAGCAGTACTTC

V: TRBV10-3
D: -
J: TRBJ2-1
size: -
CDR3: CAIQGSGDEQFF
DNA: TGTGCCATCCAGGGATCGGGAGATGAGCAGTTCTTC

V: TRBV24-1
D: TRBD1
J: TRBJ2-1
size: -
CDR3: CATSDLSRGKYNEQFF
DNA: TGTGCCACCAGTGATTTGAGCAGGGGGAAATACAATGAGCAGTTCTTC

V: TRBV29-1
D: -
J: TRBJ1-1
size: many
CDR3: CSANRGGGTEAFF
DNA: TGCAGCGCGAATAGGGGAGGAGGCACTGAAGCTTTCTTT

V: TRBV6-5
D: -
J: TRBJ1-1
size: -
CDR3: CASSYTGSTEAFF
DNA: TGTGCCAGCAGTTATACAGGCAGCACTGAAGCTTTCTTT

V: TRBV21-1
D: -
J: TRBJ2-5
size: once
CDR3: CASGQGTGVTETQYF
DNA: TGTGCCAGCGGACAAGGGACAGGGGTTACCGAGACCCAGTACTTC

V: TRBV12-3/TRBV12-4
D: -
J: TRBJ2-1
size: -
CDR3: CASQAGPYNEQFF
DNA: TGTGCCAGTCAAGCGGGTCCCTACAATGAGCAGTTCTTC

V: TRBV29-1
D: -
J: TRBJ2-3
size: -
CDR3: CSVGFYGPQTDTQYF
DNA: TGCAGCGTTGGTTTTTATGGGCCTCAAACTGATACGCAGTATTTT

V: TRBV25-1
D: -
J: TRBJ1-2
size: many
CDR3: CASSVRGANYGYTF
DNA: TGTGCCAGCAGTGTCCGGGGAGCTAACTATGGCTACACCTTC

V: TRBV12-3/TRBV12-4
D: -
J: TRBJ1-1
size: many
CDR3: CASSFSGSNTEAFF
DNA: TGTGCCAGCAGTTTTTCGGGGTCGAACACTGAAGCTTTCTTT

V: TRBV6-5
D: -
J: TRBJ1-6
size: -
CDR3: CASSYSRGGNSPLHF
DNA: TGTGCCAGCAGTTACTCAAGGGGGGGTAATTCACCCCTCCACTTT

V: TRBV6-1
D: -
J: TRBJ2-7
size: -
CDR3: CASTVLRQRGYEQYF
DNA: TGTGCCAGCACCGTCCTCCGACAGCGAGGGTACGAGCAGTACTTC

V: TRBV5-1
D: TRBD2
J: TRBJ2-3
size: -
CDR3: CASSSVVLAGGGDTQYF
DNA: TGCGCCAGCAGCTCGGTTGTACTAGCGGGAGGAGGCGATACGCAGTATTTT

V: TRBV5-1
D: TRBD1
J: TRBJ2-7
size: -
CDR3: CASSPWDSPSYEQYF
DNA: TGCGCCAGCAGCCCATGGGACAGTCCCTCCTACGAGCAGTACTTC

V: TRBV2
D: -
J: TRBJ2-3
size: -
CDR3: CASRAPHLTDTQYF
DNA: TGTGCCAGCAGGGCGCCTCACCTCACAGATACGCAGTATTTT

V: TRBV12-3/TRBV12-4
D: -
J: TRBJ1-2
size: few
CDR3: CASRGVSNGYTF
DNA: TGTGCCAGCAGGGGGGTTTCTAATGGCTACACCTTC

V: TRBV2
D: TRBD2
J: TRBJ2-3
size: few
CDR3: CASISRGGTDTQYF
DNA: TGTGCCAGCATCTCGCGGGGGGGCACAGATACGCAGTATTTT

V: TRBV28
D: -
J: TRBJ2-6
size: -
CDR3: CASSLSGGSGANVLTF
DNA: TGTGCCAGCAGTTTGTCTGGGGGCTCTGGGGCCAACGTCCTGACTTTC

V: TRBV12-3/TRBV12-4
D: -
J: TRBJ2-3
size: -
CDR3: CASTPGLDTQYF
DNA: TGTGCCAGCACCCCCGGTCTAGATACGCAGTATTTT

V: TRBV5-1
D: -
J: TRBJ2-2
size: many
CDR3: CASSDSHAQINAGELFF
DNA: TGCGCCAGCAGCGACAGCCATGCCCAGATAAATGCCGGGGAGCTGTTTTTT

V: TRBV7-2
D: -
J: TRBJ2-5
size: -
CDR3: CASSLSPGPGETQYF
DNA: TGTGCCAGCAGCTTATCTCCCGGGCCGGGGGAGACCCAGTACTTC

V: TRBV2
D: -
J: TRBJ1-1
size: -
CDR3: CASRRGRENTEAFF
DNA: TGTGCCAGCAGGAGGGGCAGGGAGAACACTGAAGCTTTCTTT

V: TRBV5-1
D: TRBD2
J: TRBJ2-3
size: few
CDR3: CASSRLAGGPEDTQYF
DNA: TGCGCCAGCAGCCGCTTAGCGGGAGGGCCGGAAGATACGCAGTATTTT

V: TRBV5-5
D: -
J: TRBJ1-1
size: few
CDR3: CASSLPGSPEAFF
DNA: TGTGCCAGCAGCTTGCCCGGTTCGCCTGAAGCTTTCTTT

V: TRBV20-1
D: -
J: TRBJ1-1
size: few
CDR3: CSARKGNTEAFF
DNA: TGCAGTGCTAGAAAGGGGAACACTGAAGCTTTCTTT